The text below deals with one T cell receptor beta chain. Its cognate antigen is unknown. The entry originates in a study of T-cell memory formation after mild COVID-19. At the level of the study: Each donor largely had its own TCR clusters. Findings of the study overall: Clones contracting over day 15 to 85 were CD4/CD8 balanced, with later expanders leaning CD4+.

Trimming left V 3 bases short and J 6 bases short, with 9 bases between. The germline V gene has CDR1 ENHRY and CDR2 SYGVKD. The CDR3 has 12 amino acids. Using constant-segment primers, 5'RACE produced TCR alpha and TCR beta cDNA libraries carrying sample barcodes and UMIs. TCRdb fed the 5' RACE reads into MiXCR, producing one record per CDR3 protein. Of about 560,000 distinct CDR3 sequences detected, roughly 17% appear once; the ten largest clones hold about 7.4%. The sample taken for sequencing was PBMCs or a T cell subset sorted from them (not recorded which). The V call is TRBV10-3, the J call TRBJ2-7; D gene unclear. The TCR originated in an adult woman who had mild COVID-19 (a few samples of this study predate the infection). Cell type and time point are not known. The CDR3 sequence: CAISEPSLEQYF. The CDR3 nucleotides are TGTGCCATCAGTGAACCCTCCCTCGAGCAGTACTTC.